This TCR beta chain was identified during a study of T cell responses to AZD1222 COVID-19 vaccine. Some clones are missing from TCRdb's copy, which holds only in-frame ones; the method was immunoSEQ multiplex PCR. The sample lists 90,000 to 150,000 clones, over 75% seen once, with under 4.5% in the top ten. This TCR was sampled from an adult in good health. The specimen was peripheral blood, collected on day 0 of AZD1222 vaccination.

For the CDR3, the DNA is TGTGCCAGCAGCCAAGATGACCCTCGACTAGCACGAACCTACAATGAGCAGTTCTTC. Protein sequence: CASSQDDPRLARTYNEQFF. The V and J genes are TRBV3-1 (or the pseudogene TRBV3-2) and TRBJ2-1; 7 nucleotides agree with TRBD2. Germline-derived CDR1 and CDR2 are LGHDT and YNNKEL (reference sequence). The V and J ends lost 0 bases and 2 bases, in that order; junction bases with no gene match: 13. The CDR3 length is 19 residues.